The T cell receptor (beta chain) under discussion was sequenced for a study of T cell clonality in common variable immunodeficiency. Regarding the study as a whole: Reportedly, TCR beta sequences from common variable immunodeficiency showed fewer deletions and N-nucleotide insertions.

This clone has at least ten counts. What it binds is not known. Sequencing ends 3 residues short of the CDR3 end; the germline J gene provides the rest. TCRdb's table, derived via immunoSEQ multiplex PCR, lists solely in-frame clones and lacks some. The sample has about 52,000 clones, none seen only once. The junction had 12 bases not matched to a gene; V was cut back by 4 bases and J by 6 bases. Germline V gene data show CDR1 as SGHRS and CDR2 as YFSETQ. CDR3 length equals 15 residues. The sample comprised peripheral blood mononuclear cells. The source is a person between 18 and 75 years old in good health. The chain is built from TRBV5-1 and TRBJ1-2; 7 nucleotides match TRBD1. CDR3 bases read: TGCGCCAGCAGCCCCGCCTCCGACAGGGTGAATGGC. Amino acids: CASSPASDRVNG. The complete CDR3 protein is CASSPASDRVNGYTF.